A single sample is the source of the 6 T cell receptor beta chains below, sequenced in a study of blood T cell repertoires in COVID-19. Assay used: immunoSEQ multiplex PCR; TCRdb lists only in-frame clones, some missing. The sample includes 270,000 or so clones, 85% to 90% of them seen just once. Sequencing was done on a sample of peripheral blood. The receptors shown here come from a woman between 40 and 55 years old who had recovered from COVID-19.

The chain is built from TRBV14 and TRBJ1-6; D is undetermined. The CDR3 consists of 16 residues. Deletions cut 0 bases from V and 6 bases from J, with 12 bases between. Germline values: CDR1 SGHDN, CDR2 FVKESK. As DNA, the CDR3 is TGTGCCAGCAGCCAAGAACCTCTCAGATTTAATTCACCCCTCCACTTT. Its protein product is CASSQEPLRFNSPLHF. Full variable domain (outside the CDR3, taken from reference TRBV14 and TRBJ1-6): EAGVTQFPSHSVIEKGQTVTLRCDPISGHDNLYWYRRVMGKEIKFLLHFVKESKQDESGMPNNRFLAERTGGTYSTLKVQPAELEDSGVYFCASSQEPLRFNSPLHFGNGTRLTVT.

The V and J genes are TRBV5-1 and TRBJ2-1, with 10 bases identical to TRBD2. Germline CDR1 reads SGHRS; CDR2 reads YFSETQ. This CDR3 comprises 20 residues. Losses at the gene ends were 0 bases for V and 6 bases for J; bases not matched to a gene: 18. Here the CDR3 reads CASSLARGLAGARQVNEQFF. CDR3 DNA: TGCGCCAGCAGCTTGGCCAGAGGGCTAGCGGGGGCCCGGCAAGTCAATGAGCAGTTCTTC. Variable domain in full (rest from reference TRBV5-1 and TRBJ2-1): KAGVTQTPRYLIKTRGQQVTLSCSPISGHRSVSWYQQTPGQGLQFLFEYFSETQRNKGNFPGRFSGRQFSNSRSEMNVSTLELGDSALYLCASSLARGLAGARQVNEQFFGPGTRLTVL.

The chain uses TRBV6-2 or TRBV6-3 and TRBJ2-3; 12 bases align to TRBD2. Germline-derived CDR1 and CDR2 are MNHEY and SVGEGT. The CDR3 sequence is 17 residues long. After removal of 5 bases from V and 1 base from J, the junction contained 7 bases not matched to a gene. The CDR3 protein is CASSPGLAGLGTDTQYF. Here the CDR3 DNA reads TGTGCCAGCAGTCCGGGACTAGCGGGCCTGGGCACAGATACGCAGTATTTT.

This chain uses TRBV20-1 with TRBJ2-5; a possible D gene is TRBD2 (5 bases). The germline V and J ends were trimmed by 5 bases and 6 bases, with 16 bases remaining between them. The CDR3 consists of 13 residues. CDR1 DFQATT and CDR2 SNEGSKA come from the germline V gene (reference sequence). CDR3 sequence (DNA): TGCAGTGCTGGTGACTATCTTGTCAAGACCCAGTACTTC. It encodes CSAGDYLVKTQYF.

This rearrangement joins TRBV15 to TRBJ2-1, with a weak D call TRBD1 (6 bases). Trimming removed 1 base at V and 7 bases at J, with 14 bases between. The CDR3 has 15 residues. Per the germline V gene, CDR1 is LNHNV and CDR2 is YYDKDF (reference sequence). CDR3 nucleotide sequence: TGTGCCACCAGCAGAGGGACAGCGAATTGGAATGAGCAGTTCTTC. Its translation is CATSRGTANWNEQFF.

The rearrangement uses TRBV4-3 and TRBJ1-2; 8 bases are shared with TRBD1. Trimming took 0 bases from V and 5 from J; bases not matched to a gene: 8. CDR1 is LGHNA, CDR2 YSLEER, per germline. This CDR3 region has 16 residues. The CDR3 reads CASSQEAGGAGYGYTF. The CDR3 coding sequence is TGCGCCAGCAGCCAAGAGGCAGGGGGCGCGGGTTATGGCTACACCTTC.